This T cell receptor (beta chain) originates from a study of human T cells and chemical hapten exposure. Trimming cost V 5 bases and J 4 bases; bases outside gene matches: 12. The germline V gene has CDR1 DFQATT and CDR2 SNEGSKA (reference sequence). The CDR3 has 15 amino acids. TCRdb ran MiXCR on the RACE reads and lists one entry per CDR3 protein. The sample yields 75,000 to 100,000 distinct CDR3 sequences, 12% seen once. As to time point: patch test 1, 2 weeks after DPC sensitization. Described treatment: therapeutic diphenylcyclopropenone sensitization with weekly scalp DPC. The specimen was whole blood, collected in connection with sensitization to the hapten diphenylcyclopropenone (DPC). This sequence originates from a woman aged 60 to 75 with alopecia areata. Some clones in this sample may be carry-over from other donors' samples. The gene calls are TRBV20-1 and TRBJ2-3, with 7 bases identical to TRBD2. The CDR3 reads CSAHPGAGTSDTQYF. Here the CDR3 DNA reads TGCAGTGCTCACCCGGGAGCGGGGACCTCAGATACGCAGTATTTT.